This T cell receptor beta chain emerged from a study of cytomegalovirus exposure and HLA in healthy donors. Findings of the study overall: It was approximately 150 TCR beta chains that were listed as cytomegalovirus-associated. Reports credit the classifier with highly specific, highly sensitive diagnosis of cytomegalovirus status. Most TCR sequences were seen very rarely across donors, but some public TCRs occurred in many.

Germline CDR1 reads WNHNN; CDR2 reads SYGVQD (reference sequence). The CDR3 totals 13 residues. Turning to this clone: Its antigen is not known. Compared with germline, one end of the junction differs, possibly owing to a read error.

The method was immunoSEQ multiplex PCR; TCRdb's version includes in-frame clones alone and lacks a portion of them. The sample lists roughly 110,000 clones, 88% occurring once. The sequence came from a woman between 18 and 29 years old in good health and CMV-seropositive. Sequencing was performed on PBMCs. The chain carries TRBV10-1 and TRBJ2-2, with TRBD1 as a possible D gene (6 bases). CDR3 DNA sequence: TGCGCCAGCCGTGAACAGGGAACCGGGGAGCTGTTTTTT. Translation gives CASREQGTGELFF.